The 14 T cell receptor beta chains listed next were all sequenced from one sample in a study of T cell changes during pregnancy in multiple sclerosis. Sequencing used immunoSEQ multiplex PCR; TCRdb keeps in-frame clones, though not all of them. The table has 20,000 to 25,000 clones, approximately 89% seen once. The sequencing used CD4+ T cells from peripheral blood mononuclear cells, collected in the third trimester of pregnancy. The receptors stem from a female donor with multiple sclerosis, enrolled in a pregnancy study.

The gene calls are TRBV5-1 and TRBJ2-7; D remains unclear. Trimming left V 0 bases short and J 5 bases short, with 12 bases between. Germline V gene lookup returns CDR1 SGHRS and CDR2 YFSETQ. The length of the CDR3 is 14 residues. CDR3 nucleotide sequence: TGCGCCAGCAGCTTGGAGCCATCAACCAACGAGCAGTACTTC. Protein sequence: CASSLEPSTNEQYF. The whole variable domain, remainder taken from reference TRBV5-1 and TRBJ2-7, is KAGVTQTPRYLIKTRGQQVTLSCSPISGHRSVSWYQQTPGQGLQFLFEYFSETQRNKGNFPGRFSGRQFSNSRSEMNVSTLELGDSALYLCASSLEPSTNEQYFGPGTRLTVT.

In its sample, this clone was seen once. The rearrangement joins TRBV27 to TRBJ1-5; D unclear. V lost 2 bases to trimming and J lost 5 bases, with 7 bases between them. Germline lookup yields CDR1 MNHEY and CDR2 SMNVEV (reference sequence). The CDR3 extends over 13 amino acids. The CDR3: CASSLNRDQPQHF. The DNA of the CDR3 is TGTGCCAGCAGTTTAAACCGAGATCAGCCCCAGCATTTT.

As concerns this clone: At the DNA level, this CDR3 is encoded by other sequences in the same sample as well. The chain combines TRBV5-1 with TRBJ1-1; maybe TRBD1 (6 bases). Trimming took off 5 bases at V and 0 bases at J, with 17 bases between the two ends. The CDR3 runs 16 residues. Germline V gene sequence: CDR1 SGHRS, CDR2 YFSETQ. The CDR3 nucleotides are TGCGCCAGCAGTCTTAGGGGGGGAACGATGAACACTGAAGCTTTCTTT. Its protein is CASSLRGGTMNTEAFF. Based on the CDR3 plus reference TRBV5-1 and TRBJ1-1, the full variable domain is KAGVTQTPRYLIKTRGQQVTLSCSPISGHRSVSWYQQTPGQGLQFLFEYFSETQRNKGNFPGRFSGRQFSNSRSEMNVSTLELGDSALYLCASSLRGGTMNTEAFFGQGTRLTVV.

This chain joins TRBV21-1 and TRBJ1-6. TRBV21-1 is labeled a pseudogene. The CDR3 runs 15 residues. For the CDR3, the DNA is TGTGCCAGCAGCCATATGAGGGGGGGGCCTTCACCCCTCCACTTT. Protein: CASSHMRGGPSPLHF.

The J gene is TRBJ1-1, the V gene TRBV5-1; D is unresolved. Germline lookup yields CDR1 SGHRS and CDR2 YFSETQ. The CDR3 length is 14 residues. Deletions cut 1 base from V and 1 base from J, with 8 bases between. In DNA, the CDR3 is TGCGCCAGCAGCTTGCAGGCTTCGAACACTGAAGCTTTCTTT. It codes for CASSLQASNTEAFF.

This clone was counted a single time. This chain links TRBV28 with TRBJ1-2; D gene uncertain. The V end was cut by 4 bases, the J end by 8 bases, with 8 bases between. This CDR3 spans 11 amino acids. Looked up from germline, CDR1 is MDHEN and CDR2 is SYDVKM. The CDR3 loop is CASSSFQGYTF. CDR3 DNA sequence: TGTGCCAGCAGTTCCTTTCAGGGCTACACCTTC.

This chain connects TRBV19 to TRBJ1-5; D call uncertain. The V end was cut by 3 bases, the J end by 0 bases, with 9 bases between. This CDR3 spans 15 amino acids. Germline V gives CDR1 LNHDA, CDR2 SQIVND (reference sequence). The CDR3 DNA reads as TGTGCCAGTAGTATTGGAGCTTATAGCAATCAGCCCCAGCATTTT. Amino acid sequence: CASSIGAYSNQPQHF.

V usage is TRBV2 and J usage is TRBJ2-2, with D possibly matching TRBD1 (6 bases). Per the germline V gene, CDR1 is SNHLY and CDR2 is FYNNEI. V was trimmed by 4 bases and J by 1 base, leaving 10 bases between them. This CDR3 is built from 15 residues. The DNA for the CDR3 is TGTGCCAGCAGTGTAGACAGGTTGAACACCGGGGAGCTGTTTTTT. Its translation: CASSVDRLNTGELFF.

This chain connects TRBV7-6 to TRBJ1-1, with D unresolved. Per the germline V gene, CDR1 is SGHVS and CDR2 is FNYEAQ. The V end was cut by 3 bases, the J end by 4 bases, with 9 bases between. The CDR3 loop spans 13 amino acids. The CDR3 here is CASSFRRGTEAFF. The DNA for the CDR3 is TGTGCCAGCAGCTTTCGCCGGGGCACTGAAGCTTTCTTT.

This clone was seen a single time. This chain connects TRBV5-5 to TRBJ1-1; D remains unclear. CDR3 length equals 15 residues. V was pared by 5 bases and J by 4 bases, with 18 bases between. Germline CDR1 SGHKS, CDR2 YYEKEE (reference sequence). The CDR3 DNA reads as TGTGCCAGCAGTCCTCGGATCATGGCGGGCACTGAAGCTTTCTTT. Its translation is CASSPRIMAGTEAFF.

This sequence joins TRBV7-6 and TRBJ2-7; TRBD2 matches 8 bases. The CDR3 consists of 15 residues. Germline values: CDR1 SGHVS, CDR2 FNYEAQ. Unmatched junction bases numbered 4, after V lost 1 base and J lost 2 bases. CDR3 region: CASSLGGGRTYEQYF. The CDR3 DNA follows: TGTGCCAGCAGCTTAGGCGGGGGGAGAACCTACGAGCAGTACTTC.

The CDR3 is CASSDQGWGYTF. The CDR3 DNA follows: TGTGCCAGCAGTGATCAGGGGTGGGGCTACACCTTC. The chain recombines TRBV2 with TRBJ1-2, with D perhaps TRBD1 (6 bases). CDR3 length: 12 residues. V was pared by 3 bases and J by 8 bases, with 10 bases between. Per germline, CDR1 SNHLY and CDR2 FYNNEI.

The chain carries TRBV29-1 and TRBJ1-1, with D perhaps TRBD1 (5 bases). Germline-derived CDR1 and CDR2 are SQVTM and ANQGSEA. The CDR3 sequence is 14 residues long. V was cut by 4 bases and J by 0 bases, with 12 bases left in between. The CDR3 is CSVGGPGMNTEAFF. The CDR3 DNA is TGCAGCGTTGGCGGCCCAGGGATGAACACTGAAGCTTTCTTT.

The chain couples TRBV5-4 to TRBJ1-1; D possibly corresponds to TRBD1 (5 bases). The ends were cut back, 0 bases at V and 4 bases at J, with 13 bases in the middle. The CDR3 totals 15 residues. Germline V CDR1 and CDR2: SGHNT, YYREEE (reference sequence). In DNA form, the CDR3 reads TGTGCCAGCAGCTTGGGTGGGCAGGGAGGCACTGAAGCTTTCTTT. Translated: CASSLGGQGGTEAFF.